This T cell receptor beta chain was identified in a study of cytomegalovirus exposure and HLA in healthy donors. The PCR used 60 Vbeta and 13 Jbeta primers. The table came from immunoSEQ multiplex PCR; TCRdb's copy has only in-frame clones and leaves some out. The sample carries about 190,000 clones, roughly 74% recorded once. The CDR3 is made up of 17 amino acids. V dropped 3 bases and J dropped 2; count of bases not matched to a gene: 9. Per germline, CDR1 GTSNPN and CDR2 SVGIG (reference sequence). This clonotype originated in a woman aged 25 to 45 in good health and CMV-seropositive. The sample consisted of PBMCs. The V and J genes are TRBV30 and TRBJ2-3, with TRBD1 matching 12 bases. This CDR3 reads CAWRGLGTGGHTDTQYF. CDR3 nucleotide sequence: TGTGCCTGGAGAGGGTTGGGGACAGGGGGCCACACAGATACGCAGTATTTT.